A single sample is the source of the 29 T cell receptor beta chains below, sequenced in a study of blood T cells in healthy people across ages. The second PCR ran roughly 7 to 12 cycles with a sample-barcoded 5' primer and J-beta primers. Each CDR3 protein gets one entry after TCRdb re-called the 5' RACE reads with MiXCR. The table lists 550,000 to 750,000 distinct CDR3 sequences, approximately 21% of them singletons. The sample taken for sequencing was blood. These receptors were obtained from a man aged 70 or older in good health.

The V call is TRBV28, the J call TRBJ2-3, with TRBD2 as a possible D gene (6 bases). CDR1 is MDHEN and CDR2 is SYDVKM in the germline V gene. The CDR3 is 17 amino acids. V lost 6 bases to trimming and J lost 4 bases, with 23 bases between them. CDR3: CASRQIVGLASPDTQYF. CDR3 nucleotide sequence: TGTGCCAGCAGGCAAATCGTCGGGCTAGCGAGCCCAGATACGCAGTATTTT.

The rearrangement links TRBV14 to TRBJ2-3, with unresolved D. Germline CDR1 reads SGHDN; CDR2 reads FVKESK. The germline V and J ends were trimmed by 4 bases and 7 bases, with 12 bases remaining between them. The length of the CDR3 is 13 residues. As DNA, the CDR3 is TGTGCCAGCAGCCCCTACCTGCCCTATACGCAGTATTTT. This encodes CASSPYLPYTQYF.

This clonotype was found a few times. The chain couples TRBV7-2 to TRBJ2-7; 10 nucleotides match TRBD2. Germline CDR1 is SGHTA and CDR2 is FQGNSA. This CDR3 is 18 amino acids long. Trimming removed 5 bases from V and 1 base from J; junction bases left unmatched: 14. CDR3 sequence (DNA): TGTGCCAGCAGCCCAATCAATCGGGGGACTAGCGTGTCCTACGAGCAGTACTTC. Amino acid sequence: CASSPINRGTSVSYEQYF.

Many counts were recorded for this clonotype. The chain uses TRBV3-1 and TRBJ2-7; 7 bases map to TRBD2. Trimming took 1 base from V and 3 from J; bases not matched to a gene: 0. This CDR3 spans 13 amino acids. Per the germline V gene, CDR1 is LGHDT and CDR2 is YNNKEL (reference sequence). The CDR3 coding sequence is TGTGCCAGCAGCCAAGGGGGGGGCTACGAGCAGTACTTC. Translated, it gives CASSQGGGYEQYF.

The chain combines TRBV5-5 with TRBJ1-1; a possible D gene is TRBD1 (5 bases). Trimming shortened V by 4 bases and J by 0 bases, and 13 bases separated the two germline ends. This CDR3 comprises 15 residues. The germline gives CDR1 SGHKS, CDR2 YYEKEE (reference sequence). In nucleotides, the CDR3 is TGTGCCAGCAGCGGGGCCGGGACGGTGAACACTGAAGCTTTCTTT. It specifies CASSGAGTVNTEAFF.

This rearrangement joins TRBV6-5 to TRBJ1-2; 8 bases match TRBD1. This CDR3 is built from 15 residues. Germline V gives CDR1 MNHEY, CDR2 SVGAGI. J lost 7 bases, V lost 2 bases, and 9 bases had no gene match. The CDR3 DNA reads TGTGCCAGCAGTTACATTGCACAGGGGGGTCCTGGCTACACCTTC. Its protein is CASSYIAQGGPGYTF.

This clonotype was recorded a few times. The gene calls are TRBV9 and TRBJ1-6, with 8 bases identical to TRBD1. Germline CDR1 reads SGDLS; CDR2 reads YYNGEE. Trimming cost V 3 bases and J 9 bases; bases outside gene matches: 8. CDR3 length equals 15 residues. The CDR3 DNA follows: TGTGCCAGCAGCGCCGGACAGGGTTCGAGTTCACCCCTCCACTTT. Translated: CASSAGQGSSSPLHF. The full variable domain, in which reference TRBV9 and TRBJ1-6 provide the parts outside the CDR3, is DSGVTQTPKHLITATGQRVTLRCSPRSGDLSVYWYQQSLDQGLQFLIQYYNGEERAKGNILERFSAQQFPDLHSELNLSSLELGDSALYFCASSAGQGSSSPLHFGNGTRLTVT.

V is TRBV7-3 and J is TRBJ2-3, with 11 bases that match TRBD2. From germline, CDR1 is SGHTA and CDR2 FQGTGA. The CDR3 has 15 residues. After removal of 5 bases from V and 4 bases from J, the junction contained 5 bases not matched to a gene. The CDR3 loop is CASSLWTSGSDTQYF. In DNA, the CDR3 is TGTGCCAGCAGCCTCTGGACTAGCGGGTCAGATACGCAGTATTTT.

The chain links TRBV7-9 to TRBJ1-4; the D gene is possibly TRBD1 (5 bases). Germline V CDR1 and CDR2: SEHNR, FQNEAQ (reference sequence). The CDR3 totals 17 residues. V lost 6 bases to trimming and J lost 0 bases, with 17 bases between them. The DNA for the CDR3 is TGTGCCAGCAGTAAGACTGGGGGGACGGCAACTAATGAAAAACTGTTTTTT. Translated: CASSKTGGTATNEKLFF.

This chain connects TRBV20-1 to TRBJ2-5; D gene unclear. The end of the DNA is better explained by TRBJ2-1, so the J call may be wrong. CDR1 and CDR2 (germline): DFQATT, SNEGSKA (reference sequence). The CDR3 loop spans 10 amino acids. The CDR3 sequence is CSARDYEQFF. The CDR3 coding sequence is TGCAGTGCTAGAGATTACGAGCAGTTCTTC.

This clonotype occurred a few times. This chain connects TRBV7-9 to TRBJ2-3; perhaps D is TRBD1 or TRBD2 (5 bases each). The CDR3 has 15 amino acids. Germline assignment: CDR1 SEHNR and CDR2 FQNEAQ (reference sequence). The germline V and J ends were trimmed by 5 bases and 2 bases, with 14 bases remaining between them. The CDR3 here is CASSVEGKHTDTQYF. The CDR3 DNA reads as TGTGCCAGCAGCGTAGAGGGGAAGCACACAGATACGCAGTATTTT. Drawing the rest from reference TRBV7-9 and TRBJ2-3, the complete variable domain is DTGVSQNPRHKITKRGQNVTFRCDPISEHNRLYWYRQTLGQGPEFLTYFQNEAQLEKSRLLSDRFSAERPKGSFSTLEIQRTEQGDSAMYLCASSVEGKHTDTQYFGPGTRLTVL.

This clonotype was seen more than once but under ten times. V usage is TRBV20-1 and J usage is TRBJ2-5; 7 bases align to TRBD2. The CDR3 extends over 12 amino acids. Trimming cost V 1 base and J 11 bases; bases outside gene matches: 7. The germline V gene encodes CDR1 DFQATT and CDR2 SNEGSKA (reference sequence). CDR3 sequence: CSARVTSTEQYF. In DNA form, the CDR3 reads TGCAGTGCTAGAGTGACTAGCACAGAGCAGTACTTC.

A few counts support this clonotype. The rearrangement joins TRBV20-1 to TRBJ1-6; TRBD1 might be the D (5 bases). The CDR3 spans 16 residues. CDR1 is DFQATT and CDR2 is SNEGSKA in the germline V gene (reference sequence). Trimming pared 6 bases from V and 0 bases from J, leaving 15 bases between. The CDR3, as DNA: TGCAGTGCGAAGACGGCAGGGAGCTCCTATAATTCACCCCTCCACTTT. This gives the protein CSAKTAGSSYNSPLHF.

This clonotype has a handful of counts. V is TRBV14 and J is TRBJ2-7; D gene uncertain. There are 13 residues in the CDR3. Per germline, CDR1 SGHDN and CDR2 FVKESK. V lost 0 bases and J 5 bases, leaving 8 bases between the germline ends. This chain's CDR3 is CASSQDPGHEQYF. The CDR3 nucleotides read TGTGCCAGCAGCCAAGATCCGGGCCACGAGCAGTACTTC. Based on the CDR3 plus reference TRBV14 and TRBJ2-7, the full variable domain is EAGVTQFPSHSVIEKGQTVTLRCDPISGHDNLYWYRRVMGKEIKFLLHFVKESKQDESGMPNNRFLAERTGGTYSTLKVQPAELEDSGVYFCASSQDPGHEQYFGPGTRLTVT.

This chain uses TRBV18 with TRBJ2-3; D gene uncertain. The V and J ends lost 0 bases and 1 base respectively, with 8 bases between them. Germline V gene sequence: CDR1 KGHSH, CDR2 LQKENI. This CDR3 has 15 amino acids. The CDR3 DNA sequence: TGTGCCAGCTCACCACCCCTCACTCGCACAGATACGCAGTATTTT. It translates to CASSPPLTRTDTQYF.

The chain carries TRBV20-1 and TRBJ1-1; D call uncertain. Between the trimmed V and J ends, which lost 0 bases and 3 bases, there was a span of 14 bases. This CDR3 comprises 15 residues. CDR1 and CDR2 (germline): DFQATT, SNEGSKA (reference sequence). This CDR3 is CSARDLRLGDTEAFF. In DNA form, the CDR3 reads TGCAGTGCTAGAGATCTCAGACTTGGGGACACTGAAGCTTTCTTT.

The rearrangement links TRBV2 to TRBJ1-6; no reliable D call. The CDR3 is 13 amino acids. V lost 8 bases and J lost 0, with 5 bases in between. The germline V gene has CDR1 SNHLY and CDR2 FYNNEI. DNA for the CDR3: TGTGCCAGCTCAAGCTCCTATAATTCACCCCTCCACTTT. Translation: CASSSSYNSPLHF.

This clonotype was seen only a few times. The gene calls are TRBV12-3 or TRBV12-4 and TRBJ2-5; D gene unclear. The DNA end favors TRBJ2-1, so the J call may be wrong. This CDR3 comprises 12 residues. CDR3 coding DNA: TGTGCCAGCAGTTTATTTGTTAGGGAGCAGTTCTTC. This sequence encodes CASSLFVREQFF.

V is TRBV3-1 and J is TRBJ1-1; no definite D call. In germline, CDR1 is LGHDT, CDR2 YNNKEL (reference sequence). CDR3 length: 14 residues. V dropped 3 bases and J dropped 7 bases, with 15 bases sitting between them. The CDR3 DNA follows: TGTGCCAGCAGCCAGGGCTTGACACAAAGTGAAGCTTTCTTT. This translates into CASSQGLTQSEAFF.

This clonotype has a handful of counts. This sequence joins TRBV9 and TRBJ2-7; possibly TRBD2 for D (5 bases). Germline CDR1 is SGDLS and CDR2 is YYNGEE. The CDR3 has 13 residues. With 0 bases removed from V and 6 bases from J, the gap between germline ends came to 10 bases. The CDR3 DNA reads TGTGCCAGCAGCGTAGCCACACGGGGCGAGCAGTACTTC. Translated, it gives CASSVATRGEQYF.

There are a few counts of this clonotype. This chain uses TRBV6-5 with TRBJ1-4; maybe TRBD1 (5 bases). CDR1 is MNHEY, CDR2 SVGAGI, per germline. The CDR3 is made up of 14 amino acids. The V and J ends lost 6 bases and 7 bases respectively, with 15 bases between them. CDR3 amino acids: CASRANRDFEKLFF. For the CDR3, the DNA is TGTGCCAGCAGGGCCAACCGGGACTTTGAAAAACTGTTTTTT.

The gene calls are TRBV5-6 and TRBJ2-5; D is possibly TRBD2 (6 bases). TRBJ2-7 explains the end of the DNA better; the J call may be wrong. CDR1 and CDR2 from the germline V gene are SGHDT and YYEEEE. The CDR3 totals 15 residues. This CDR3 reads CASSPRDWGTYEQYF. DNA for the CDR3: TGTGCCAGCAGCCCCCGGGACTGGGGAACCTACGAGCAGTACTTC.

Worth noting for this clonotype: A much larger clonotype is one base distant, so this may be a read error. The V call is TRBV28, the J call TRBJ2-7; D is unresolved. V was pared by 3 bases and J by 2 bases, with 8 bases between. Germline loops: CDR1 MDHEN, CDR2 SYDVKM. This CDR3 is 13 amino acids long. CDR3 sequence reads: CASSLQEPYEQYF. The CDR3 DNA reads TGTGCCAGCAGTTTGCAGGAACCCTACGAGCAGTACTTC. The complete variable domain, with remaining parts taken from reference TRBV28 and TRBJ2-7, reads DVKVTQSSRYLVKRTGEKVFLECVQDMDHENMFWYRQDPGLGLRLIYFSYDVKMKEKGDIPEGYSVSREKKERFSLILESASTNQTSMYLCASSLQEPYEQYFGPGTRLTVT.

This clonotype was found a few times. V gene TRBV6-2 or TRBV6-3 combines with J gene TRBJ2-7; a weak D match, TRBD1 (6 bases). The germline V and J ends were trimmed by 7 bases and 2 bases, with 9 bases remaining between them. CDR3 length: 12 residues. Germline V CDR1 and CDR2: MNHEY, SVGEGT. In nucleotides, the CDR3 is TGTGCCAGCATGGCAGGGGCCTACGAGCAGTACTTC. Translating it yields CASMAGAYEQYF.

DNA for the CDR3: TGTGCCAGCAGCTTGCTAGCGGCCCCGAACACCGGGGAGCTGTTTTTT. Its protein product is CASSLLAAPNTGELFF. The rearrangement uses TRBV5-6 and TRBJ2-2; 7 nucleotides agree with TRBD2. V shed 1 base and J 0 bases; nucleotides not matched to a gene: 3. The CDR3 loop spans 16 amino acids. Germline lookup yields CDR1 SGHDT and CDR2 YYEEEE.

This clonotype was counted many times. The rearrangement joins TRBV28 to TRBJ2-7; TRBD1 aligns across 10 bases. Germline V CDR1 and CDR2: MDHEN, SYDVKM. The CDR3 totals 15 residues. J was trimmed by 2 bases and V by 7 bases; bases with no gene match: 8. CDR3 region: CASNSMGQGTYEQYF. CDR3 bases: TGTGCCAGCAATAGTATGGGACAGGGGACCTACGAGCAGTACTTC.

There are many counts of this clonotype. This chain links TRBV29-1 with TRBJ2-7; 12 bases are a match to TRBD2. The germline V gene encodes CDR1 SQVTM and CDR2 ANQGSEA. The CDR3 sequence is 12 residues long. J lost 5 bases, V lost 5 bases, and 1 base had no gene match. CDR3 DNA sequence: TGCAGCGTTCGACTAGCGGGGGACGAGCAGTACTTC. Residues: CSVRLAGDEQYF.

This chain joins TRBV6-1 and TRBJ2-1; possibly TRBD1 for D (6 bases). The J call may be incorrect, as the DNA end agrees better with TRBJ2-7. Germline V gene data show CDR1 as MNHNS and CDR2 as SASEGT. This CDR3 is built from 14 residues. The DNA of the CDR3 is TGTGCCGCTGAGACCCATGAGGGGGCCTACGAGCAGTACTTC. Amino acids: CAAETHEGAYEQYF.

The CDR3 sequence is CASSFNARLAGGTDTQYF. The CDR3 nucleotides are TGTGCCAGCAGTTTCAACGCCCGACTAGCGGGAGGCACAGATACGCAGTATTTT. This rearrangement joins TRBV6-2 or TRBV6-3 to TRBJ2-3; 12 nucleotides agree with TRBD2. The germline V gene encodes CDR1 MNHEY and CDR2 SVGEGT. The J segment lost 1 base and the V segment lost 4 bases, leaving 9 bases of the junction unmatched. This CDR3 region has 18 residues.